The clone carrying this T cell receptor (beta chain) came up many times. Its antigen remains unidentified. The data belong to a study of T cells in Graves' hyperthyroidism and ophthalmopathy. Study as a whole: Peripheral blood draws took place at initial diagnosis, ahead of any treatment. General study points: For ophthalmopathy, model prediction preceded onset by a median roughly 6.5 months.

It was RNA transcripts that yielded the amplified TCR beta CDR3 regions. When the TCR CDR3 underwent first-round RT-PCR, the HTBI primer set was used. One entry per CDR3 protein, called by TCRdb with MiXCR from the multiplex PCR reads. The sample consists of hundreds of thousands of distinct CDR3 sequences, roughly 40% of them appearing once. The study enrolled patients aged 18 to 65 with newly diagnosed hyperthyroidism of under 2 months' duration. Fresh 10 ml peripheral blood yielded PBMCs. This CDR3 has 16 amino acids. Trimming removed 3 bases from V and 1 base from J, with 15 bases in between. Per germline, CDR1 SNHLY and CDR2 FYNNEI.

The sequence was collected from a man in his late teens or twenties with Graves' hyperthyroidism. Input material: blood. V is TRBV2 and J is TRBJ1-1; possible D gene TRBD1, 5 bases. CDR3 residues: CASSDNPRGTNTEAFF. The CDR3 nucleotides are TGTGCCAGCAGTGATAACCCCCGGGGCACGAACACTGAAGCTTTCTTT.